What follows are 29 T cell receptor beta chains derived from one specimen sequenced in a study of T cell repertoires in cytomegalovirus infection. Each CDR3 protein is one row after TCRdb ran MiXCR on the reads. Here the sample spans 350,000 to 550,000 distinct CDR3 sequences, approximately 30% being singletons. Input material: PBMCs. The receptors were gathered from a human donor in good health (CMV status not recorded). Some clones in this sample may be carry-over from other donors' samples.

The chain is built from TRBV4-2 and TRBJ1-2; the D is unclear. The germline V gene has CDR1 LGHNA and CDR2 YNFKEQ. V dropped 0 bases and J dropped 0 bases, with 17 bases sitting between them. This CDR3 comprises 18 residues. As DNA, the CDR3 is TGTGCCAGCAGCCAAGATCGGGCGGTGCGAGCCTCTAACTATGGCTACACCTTC. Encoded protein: CASSQDRAVRASNYGYTF.

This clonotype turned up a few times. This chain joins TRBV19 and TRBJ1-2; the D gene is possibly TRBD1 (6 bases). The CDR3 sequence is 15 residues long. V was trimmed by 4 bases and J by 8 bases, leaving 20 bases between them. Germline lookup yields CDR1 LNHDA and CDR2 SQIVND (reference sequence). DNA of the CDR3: TGTGCCAGTAGTACGACCACGGACAGTAGAGGAGGCTACACCTTC. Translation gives CASSTTTDSRGGYTF.

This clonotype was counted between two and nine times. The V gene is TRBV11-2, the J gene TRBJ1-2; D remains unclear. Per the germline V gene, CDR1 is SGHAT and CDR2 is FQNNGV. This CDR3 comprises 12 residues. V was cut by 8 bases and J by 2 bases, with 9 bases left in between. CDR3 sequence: CASRSRNYGYTF. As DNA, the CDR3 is TGTGCCAGCCGGTCGAGAAACTATGGCTACACCTTC.

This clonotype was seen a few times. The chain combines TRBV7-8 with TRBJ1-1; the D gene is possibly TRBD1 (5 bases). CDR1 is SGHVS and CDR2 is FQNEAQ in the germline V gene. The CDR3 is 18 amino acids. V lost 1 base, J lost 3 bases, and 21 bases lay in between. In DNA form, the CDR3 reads TGTGCCAGCAGCTTAGTGGCGGACCCTAGAAGGGGTCACACTGAAGCTTTCTTT. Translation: CASSLVADPRRGHTEAFF.

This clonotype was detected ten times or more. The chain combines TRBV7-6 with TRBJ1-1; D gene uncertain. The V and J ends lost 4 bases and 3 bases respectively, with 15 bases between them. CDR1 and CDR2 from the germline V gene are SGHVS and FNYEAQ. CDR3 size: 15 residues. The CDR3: CASSSLGRMDTEAFF. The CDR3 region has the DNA TGTGCCAGCAGCTCCTTGGGCAGAATGGACACTGAAGCTTTCTTT.

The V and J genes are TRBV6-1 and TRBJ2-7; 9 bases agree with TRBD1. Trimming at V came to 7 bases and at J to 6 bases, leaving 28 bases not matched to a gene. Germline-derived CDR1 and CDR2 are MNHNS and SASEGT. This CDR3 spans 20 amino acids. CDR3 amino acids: CASILRRMAVRDRDGFEQYF. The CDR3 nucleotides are TGTGCCAGCATCTTAAGGAGGATGGCGGTAAGGGACAGGGATGGTTTCGAGCAGTACTTC.

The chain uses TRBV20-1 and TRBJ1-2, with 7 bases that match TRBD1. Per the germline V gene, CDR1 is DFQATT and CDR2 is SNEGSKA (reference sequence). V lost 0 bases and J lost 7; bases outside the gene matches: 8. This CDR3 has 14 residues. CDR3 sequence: CSARDQAGGGGYTF. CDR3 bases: TGCAGTGCTAGAGATCAGGCAGGGGGTGGTGGCTACACCTTC.

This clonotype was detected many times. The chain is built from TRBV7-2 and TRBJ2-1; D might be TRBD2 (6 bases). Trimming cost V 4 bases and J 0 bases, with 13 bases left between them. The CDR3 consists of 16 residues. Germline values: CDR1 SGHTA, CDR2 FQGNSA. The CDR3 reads CASSSGGTRSYNEQFF. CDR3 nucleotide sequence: TGTGCCAGCAGCTCTGGGGGGACCCGCTCCTACAATGAGCAGTTCTTC.

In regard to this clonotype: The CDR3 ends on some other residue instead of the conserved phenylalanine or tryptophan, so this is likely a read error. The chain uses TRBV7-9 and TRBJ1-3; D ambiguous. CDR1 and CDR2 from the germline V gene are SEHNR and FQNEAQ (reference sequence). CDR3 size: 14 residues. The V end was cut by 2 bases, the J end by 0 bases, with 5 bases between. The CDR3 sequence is CASSLSVSGNTIYL. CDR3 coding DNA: TGTGCCAGCAGCTTATCAGTCTCTGGAAACACCATATATTTG.

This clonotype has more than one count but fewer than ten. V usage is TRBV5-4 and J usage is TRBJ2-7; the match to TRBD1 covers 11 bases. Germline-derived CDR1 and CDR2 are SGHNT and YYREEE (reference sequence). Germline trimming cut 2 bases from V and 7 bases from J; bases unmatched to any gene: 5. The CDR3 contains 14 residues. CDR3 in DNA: TGTGCCAGCAGCTTCCGGACAGGGGGCGGTGAGCAGTACTTC. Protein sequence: CASSFRTGGGEQYF.

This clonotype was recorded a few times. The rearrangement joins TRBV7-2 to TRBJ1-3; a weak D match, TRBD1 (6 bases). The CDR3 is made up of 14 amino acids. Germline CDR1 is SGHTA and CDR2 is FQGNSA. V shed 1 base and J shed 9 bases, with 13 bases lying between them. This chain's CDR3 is CASSLDLGASTIYF. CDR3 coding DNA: TGTGCCAGCAGCTTAGATCTGGGGGCCTCCACCATATATTTT.

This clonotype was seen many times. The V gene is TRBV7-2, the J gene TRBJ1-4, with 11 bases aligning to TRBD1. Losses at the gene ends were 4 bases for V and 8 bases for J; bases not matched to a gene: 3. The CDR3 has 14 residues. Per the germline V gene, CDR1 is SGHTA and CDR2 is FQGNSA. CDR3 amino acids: CASSSDRGREKLFF. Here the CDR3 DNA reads TGTGCCAGCAGCTCGGACAGGGGGCGAGAAAAACTGTTTTTT.

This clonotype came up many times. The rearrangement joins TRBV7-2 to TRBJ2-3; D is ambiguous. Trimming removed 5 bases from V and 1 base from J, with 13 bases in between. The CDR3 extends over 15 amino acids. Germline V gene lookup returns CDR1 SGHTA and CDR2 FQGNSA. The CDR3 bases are TGTGCCAGCAGCCCCAACCCCCCCGGCACAGATACGCAGTATTTT. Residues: CASSPNPPGTDTQYF. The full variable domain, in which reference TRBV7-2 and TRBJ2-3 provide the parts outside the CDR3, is GAGVSQSPSNKVTEKGKDVELRCDPISGHTALYWYRQSLGQGLEFLIYFQGNSAPDKSGLPSDRFSAERTGGSVSTLTIQRTQQEDSAVYLCASSPNPPGTDTQYFGPGTRLTVL.

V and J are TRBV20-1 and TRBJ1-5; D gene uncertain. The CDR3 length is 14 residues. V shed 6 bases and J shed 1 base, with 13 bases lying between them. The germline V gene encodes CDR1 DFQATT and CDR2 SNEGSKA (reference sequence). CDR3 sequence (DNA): TGCAGTGCCGAGGAGCACGGGAGCAATCAGCCCCAGCATTTT. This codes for CSAEEHGSNQPQHF.

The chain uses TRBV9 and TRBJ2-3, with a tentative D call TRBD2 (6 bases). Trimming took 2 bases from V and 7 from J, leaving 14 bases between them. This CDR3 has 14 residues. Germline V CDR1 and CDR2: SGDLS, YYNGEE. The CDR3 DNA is TGTGCCAGCAGCGTTGGAGGGGCCATGTATACGCAGTATTTT. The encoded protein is CASSVGGAMYTQYF.

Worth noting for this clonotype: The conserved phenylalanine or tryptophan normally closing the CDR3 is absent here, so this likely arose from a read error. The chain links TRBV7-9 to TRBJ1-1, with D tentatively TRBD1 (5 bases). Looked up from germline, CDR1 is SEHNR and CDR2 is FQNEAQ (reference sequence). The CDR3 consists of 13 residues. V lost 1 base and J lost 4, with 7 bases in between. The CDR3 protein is CASSLEGRTEAFL. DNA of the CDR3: TGTGCCAGCAGCTTAGAGGGGCGCACTGAAGCTTTCTTG.

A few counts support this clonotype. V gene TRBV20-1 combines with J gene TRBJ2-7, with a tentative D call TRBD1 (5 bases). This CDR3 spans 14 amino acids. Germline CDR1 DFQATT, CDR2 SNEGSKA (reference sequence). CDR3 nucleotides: TGCAGCGCAGCTGATAGAGAAGGGGCCTACGAGCAGTACTTC. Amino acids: CSAADREGAYEQYF.

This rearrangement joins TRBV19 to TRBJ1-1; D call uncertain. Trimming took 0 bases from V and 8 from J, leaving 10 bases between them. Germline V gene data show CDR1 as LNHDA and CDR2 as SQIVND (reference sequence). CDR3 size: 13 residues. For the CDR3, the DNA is TGTGCCAGTAGTATAGATATACAGAAAGAAGCTTTCTTT. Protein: CASSIDIQKEAFF.

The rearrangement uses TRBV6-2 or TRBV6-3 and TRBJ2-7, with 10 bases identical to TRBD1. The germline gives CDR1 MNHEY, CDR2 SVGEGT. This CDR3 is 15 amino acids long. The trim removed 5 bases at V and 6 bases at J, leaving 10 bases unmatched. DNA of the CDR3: TGTGCCAGCAGTCGTCCGGGACAGGGGACTCGCGAGCAGTACTTC. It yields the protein CASSRPGQGTREQYF.

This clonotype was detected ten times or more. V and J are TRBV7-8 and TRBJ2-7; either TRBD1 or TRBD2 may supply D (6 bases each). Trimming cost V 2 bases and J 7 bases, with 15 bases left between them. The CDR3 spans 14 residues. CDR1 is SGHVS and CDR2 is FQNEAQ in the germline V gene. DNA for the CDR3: TGTGCCAGCAGCTTACGGGGGCTATCTACGGAGCAGTACTTC. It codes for CASSLRGLSTEQYF.

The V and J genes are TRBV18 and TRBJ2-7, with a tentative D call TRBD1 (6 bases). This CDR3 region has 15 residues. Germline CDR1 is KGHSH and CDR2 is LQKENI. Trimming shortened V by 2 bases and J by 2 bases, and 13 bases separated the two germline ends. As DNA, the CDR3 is TGTGCCAGCTCACCAACCCGACAGGTTGCCTACGAGCAGTACTTC. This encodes CASSPTRQVAYEQYF.

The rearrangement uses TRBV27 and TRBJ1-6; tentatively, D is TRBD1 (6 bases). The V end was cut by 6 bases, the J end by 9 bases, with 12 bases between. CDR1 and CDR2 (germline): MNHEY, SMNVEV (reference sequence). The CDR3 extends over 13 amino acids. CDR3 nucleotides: TGTGCCAGCAGGAGGGACACGATTTCACCCCTCCACTTT. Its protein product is CASRRDTISPLHF.

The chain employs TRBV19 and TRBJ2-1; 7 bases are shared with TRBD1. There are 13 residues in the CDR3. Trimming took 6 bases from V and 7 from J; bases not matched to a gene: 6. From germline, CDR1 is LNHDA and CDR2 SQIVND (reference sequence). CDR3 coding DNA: TGTGCCAGTAGGGGCACAGGGGTGAATGAGCAGTTCTTC. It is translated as CASRGTGVNEQFF.

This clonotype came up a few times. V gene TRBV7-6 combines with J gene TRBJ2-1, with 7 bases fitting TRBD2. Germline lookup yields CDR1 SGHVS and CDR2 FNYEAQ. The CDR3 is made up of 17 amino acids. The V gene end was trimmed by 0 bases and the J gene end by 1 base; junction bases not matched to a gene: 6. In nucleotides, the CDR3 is TGTGCCAGCAGCTTAGCGGGGGGGTCCGATTCCTACAATGAGCAGTTCTTC. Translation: CASSLAGGSDSYNEQFF.

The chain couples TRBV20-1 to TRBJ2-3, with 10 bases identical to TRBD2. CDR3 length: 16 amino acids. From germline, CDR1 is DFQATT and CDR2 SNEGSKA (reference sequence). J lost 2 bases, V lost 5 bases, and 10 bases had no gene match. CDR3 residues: CSASTSGVPPTDTQYF. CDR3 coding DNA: TGCAGTGCTTCCACTAGCGGGGTACCACCCACAGATACGCAGTATTTT.

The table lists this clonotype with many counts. The CDR3 region is CASSQTWTGAIGGYTF. The CDR3 DNA is TGTGCCAGCAGCCAAACCTGGACAGGGGCAATCGGAGGCTACACCTTC. The gene calls are TRBV7-2 and TRBJ1-2; the match to TRBD1 covers 9 bases. The V segment lost 5 bases and the J segment 8 bases; nucleotides outside the gene matches: 15. Germline CDR1 is SGHTA and CDR2 is FQGNSA. The CDR3 has 16 amino acids.

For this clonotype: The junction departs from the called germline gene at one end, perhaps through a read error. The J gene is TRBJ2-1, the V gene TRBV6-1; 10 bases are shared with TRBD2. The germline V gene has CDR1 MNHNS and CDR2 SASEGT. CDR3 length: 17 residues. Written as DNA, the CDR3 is TGTGCCAGCAGTGAATTTAGCGGGGGGTACTCCTACAATGAGCCGTTCTTC. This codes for CASSEFSGGYSYNEPFF.

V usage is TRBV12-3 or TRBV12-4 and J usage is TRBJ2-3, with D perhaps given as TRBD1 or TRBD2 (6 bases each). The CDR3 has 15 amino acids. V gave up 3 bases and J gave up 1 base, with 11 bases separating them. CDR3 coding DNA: TGTGCCAGCAGTTTTGGGGGGCTTGGCACAGATACGCAGTATTTT. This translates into CASSFGGLGTDTQYF.

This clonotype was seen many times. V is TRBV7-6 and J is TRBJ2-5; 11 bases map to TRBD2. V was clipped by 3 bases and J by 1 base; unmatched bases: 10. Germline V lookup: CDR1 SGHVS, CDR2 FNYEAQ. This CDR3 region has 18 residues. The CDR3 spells CASSLLTSSGGSQETQYF. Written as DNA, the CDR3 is TGTGCCAGCAGCTTGTTAACTTCTAGCGGGGGGAGCCAAGAGACCCAGTACTTC.